Listed below are T cell receptor beta chains from one sample, sequenced in a study of T cell repertoires in cytomegalovirus infection. TCRdb used MiXCR to reprocess the reads, holding one entry per CDR3 protein. Here the sample spans 310,000 or so distinct CDR3 sequences, approximately 8.9% being singletons. Sequencing used PBMCs. These receptors came from a human donor in good health (CMV status not recorded). Some clones in this sample may be carry-over from other donors' samples. The CDR3 runs from the conserved cysteine through the conserved F or W. A D gene is named only where the DNA matches it firmly. Clone size, where shown, is once, few, many, or a class for clones that have expanded.

>TRBJ1-2|TRBV7-2|many|.
CASSLWGTGYTF
TGTGCCAGCAGCTTATGGGGTACTGGCTACACCTTC
>TRBJ1-5|TRBV23-1|.|TRBD1
CASSHQGGKGPWGAGWSNQPQHF
TGCGCCAGCAGTCATCAGGGGGGGAAAGGGCCGTGGGGGGCAGGGTGGAGCAATCAGCCCCAGCATTTT
>TRBJ1-5|TRBV9|many|.
CASSVSGDQPQHF
TGTGCCAGCAGCGTATCCGGGGATCAGCCCCAGCATTTT
>TRBJ1-3|TRBV4-2|.|TRBD1
CASSRDRGDTIYF
TGTGCCAGCAGCCGAGACAGGGGGGACACCATATATTTT
>TRBJ1-6|TRBV7-2|many|TRBD1
CASSPGTGYSPLHF
TGTGCCAGCAGCCCCGGGACAGGGTATTCACCCCTCCACTTT
>TRBJ2-1|TRBV7-9|many|.
CASSLAPAGLSNEQFF
TGTGCCAGCAGCTTAGCGCCGGCGGGCCTTAGCAATGAGCAGTTCTTC
>TRBJ2-3|TRBV7-9|many|TRBD1
CASSLGQGATDTQYF
TGTGCCAGCAGCTTGGGACAGGGGGCTACAGATACGCAGTATTTT
>TRBJ1-1|TRBV15|few|.
CATSREDVNTEAFF
TGTGCCACCAGCAGAGAGGACGTGAACACTGAAGCTTTCTTT
>TRBJ1-1|TRBV7-4|.|.
CASSLGQSIEAFF
TGTGCCAGCAGCTTAGGACAGTCAATTGAAGCTTTCTTT
>TRBJ1-2|TRBV28|.|.
CASSLGPGTNGYTF
TGTGCCAGCAGTTTAGGTCCCGGGACGAATGGCTACACCTTC
>TRBJ1-1|TRBV13|.|TRBD1
CASSPGQGSLNTEAFF
TGTGCCAGCAGCCCCGGACAGGGTTCCCTGAACACTGAAGCTTTCTTT
>TRBJ2-1|TRBV19|many|TRBD2
CASSPGTIGGYEQFF
TGTGCCAGTAGTCCCGGGACTATCGGGGGATATGAGCAGTTCTTC
>TRBJ1-5|TRBV19|many|.
CASSGKIYSNQPQHF
TGTGCCAGTAGTGGGAAGATTTATAGCAATCAGCCCCAGCATTTT
>TRBJ2-5|TRBV20-1|many|.
CSARVPGVQETQYF
TGCAGTGCTAGAGTCCCGGGGGTCCAAGAGACCCAGTACTTC
>TRBJ1-1|TRBV15|many|.
CATSSTKVNTEAFF
TGTGCCACCAGCAGTACGAAGGTGAACACTGAAGCTTTCTTT
>TRBJ2-1|TRBV7-2|many|TRBD1
CASSGTESSYNEQFF
TGTGCCAGCAGCGGGACAGAGAGCTCCTACAATGAGCAGTTCTTC
>TRBJ1-1|TRBV6-5|many|.
CASSSPRGNTEAFF
TGTGCCAGCAGTTCCCCCCGGGGGAACACTGAAGCTTTCTTT